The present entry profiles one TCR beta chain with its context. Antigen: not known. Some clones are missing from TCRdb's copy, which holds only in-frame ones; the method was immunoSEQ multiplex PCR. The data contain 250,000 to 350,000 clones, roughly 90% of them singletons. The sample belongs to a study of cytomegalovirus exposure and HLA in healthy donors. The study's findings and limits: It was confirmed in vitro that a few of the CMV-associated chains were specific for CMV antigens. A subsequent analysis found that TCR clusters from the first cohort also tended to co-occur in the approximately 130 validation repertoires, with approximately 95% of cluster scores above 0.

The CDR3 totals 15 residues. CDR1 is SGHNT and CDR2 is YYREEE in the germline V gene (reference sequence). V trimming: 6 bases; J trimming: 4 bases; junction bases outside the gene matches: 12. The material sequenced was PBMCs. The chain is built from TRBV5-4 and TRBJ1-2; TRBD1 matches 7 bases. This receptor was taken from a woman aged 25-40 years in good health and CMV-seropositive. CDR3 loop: CASTRFPGQFYGYTF. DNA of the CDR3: TGTGCCAGCACTCGATTCCCGGGACAGTTCTATGGCTACACCTTC.